This is a list of T cell receptor beta chains from one sample in a study of early T cells in non-severe SARS-CoV-2 infection. TCRdb re-analysed the 5' RACE reads in MiXCR, keeping a single row per CDR3 protein. The data show around 30,000 distinct CDR3 sequences, roughly 9.7% seen once. Sequencing input: whole blood. All receptors come from an adult who was a healthcare worker with PCR-confirmed SARS-CoV-2 infection or an uninfected control (not recorded which). Both conserved end residues are trimmed from each CDR3.

j_gene	v_gene	CDR3aa
TRBJ1-6	TRBV6-2/TRBV6-3	ASSLEEGRGSPLH
TRBJ2-1	TRBV6-2/TRBV6-3	ASSPTYNEQF
TRBJ1-1	TRBV13	ASSPDRGVPEVF
TRBJ1-1	TRBV4-1	ASSPPAARYTEAF
TRBJ1-1	TRBV18	ASSPDRSEAF
TRBJ1-2	TRBV12-3/TRBV12-4	ASSSRDIYGYT
TRBJ2-5	TRBV20-1	SARDPMGEETQY
TRBJ1-3	TRBV6-5	ASSYSLAGSGNTIY
TRBJ1-2	TRBV5-5	ASTKSGRAANYGYT
TRBJ2-3	TRBV5-6	ASSLGEAQY
TRBJ1-2	TRBV19	ASILTGTLYGYT
TRBJ1-1	TRBV11-2	ASSFQQKRPPEAF
TRBJ2-5	TRBV30	AWSPGRKTQY
TRBJ2-1	TRBV5-4	ASGPQLSYNEQF
TRBJ2-1	TRBV6-1	ASATWNEQF
TRBJ2-1	TRBV11-2	ASSFGGDVNEQF
TRBJ2-1	TRBV15	ATSRVRVAGANYNEQF
TRBJ2-5	TRBV28	ASSLWVQGAIETQY
TRBJ1-2	TRBV15	ATSREVIGGSYT
TRBJ1-5	TRBV7-8	ASSLEGSTRGEPQH
TRBJ2-5	TRBV30	AWSGDRATKETQY
TRBJ2-3	TRBV5-5	ASSLGQALDTQY
TRBJ2-5	TRBV20-1	SAAQGGGSQETQY
TRBJ1-2	TRBV27	ASSPKLTGGVYGYT
TRBJ2-7	TRBV7-9	ASSLRDRVVGSYEQY
TRBJ2-7	TRBV20-1	SARVETGTRQY
TRBJ1-1	TRBV30	AWSIRVRAEAF
TRBJ2-5	TRBV5-1	ASSRASQETQY
TRBJ1-5	TRBV30	AWRTGNQPQH
TRBJ1-3	TRBV6-2/TRBV6-3	ASTTTSGNTIY
TRBJ1-6	TRBV9	ASSFRGGPLH
TRBJ1-1	TRBV5-1	ASSLLGAGTEAF
TRBJ2-3	TRBV6-5	ASTHERTDTQY
TRBJ2-7	TRBV3-1	ASSQESGLSYEQY
TRBJ2-5	TRBV6-6	ASSDGSAKTQY
TRBJ1-5	TRBV9	ASSVGTGGGQPQH
TRBJ1-1	TRBV9	ASSVVQGPTEAF
TRBJ2-1	TRBV19	ASSLGRDFSDNEQF
TRBJ1-5	TRBV9	ASSVGGRDQPQH
TRBJ2-7	TRBV7-9	ASSLAWPPYEQY
TRBJ2-4	TRBV20-1	SARDAGREENIQY
TRBJ1-1	TRBV7-8	ASSLGLFNTEAF
TRBJ2-6	TRBV12-3/TRBV12-4	ASSYSSSGANVLT
TRBJ2-1	TRBV10-3	AIIRTVSTPNEQF
TRBJ2-1	TRBV7-9	ASSFGGAYNEQF
TRBJ1-6	TRBV12-3/TRBV12-4	ASSLRGRYNSPLH
TRBJ2-3	TRBV6-1	ASINSGQTTDTQY
TRBJ2-5	TRBV6-1	ASSEVKSGTSGAYIKETQY
TRBJ2-5	TRBV19	ASSAADWRETQY
TRBJ1-4	TRBV13	ASSSRDVLEKLF
TRBJ1-5	TRBV20-1	SAVGGQEINQPQH
TRBJ2-1	TRBV3-1	ASSQDLFGGPIWGEQF
TRBJ2-7	TRBV18	ASSPGTDNYEQY
TRBJ1-1	TRBV29-1	SVEDRAGGNTEAF
TRBJ2-1	TRBV6-5	ASSYSGGYSENEQF
TRBJ2-7	TRBV5-1	ASSLEGPYEQY
TRBJ2-7	TRBV12-3/TRBV12-4	ASSSLTGLNEQY
TRBJ2-3	TRBV24-1	ATSDSADGVTDTQY